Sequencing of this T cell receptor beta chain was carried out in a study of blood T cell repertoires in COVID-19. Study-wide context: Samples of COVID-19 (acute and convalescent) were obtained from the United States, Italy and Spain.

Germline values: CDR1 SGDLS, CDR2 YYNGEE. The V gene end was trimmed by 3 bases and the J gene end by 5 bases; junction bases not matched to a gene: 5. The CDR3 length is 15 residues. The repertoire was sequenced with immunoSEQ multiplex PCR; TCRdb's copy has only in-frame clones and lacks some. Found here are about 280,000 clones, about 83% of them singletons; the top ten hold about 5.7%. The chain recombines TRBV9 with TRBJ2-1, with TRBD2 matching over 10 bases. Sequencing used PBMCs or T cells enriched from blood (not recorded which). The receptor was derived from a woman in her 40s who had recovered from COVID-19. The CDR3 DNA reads TGTGCCAGCAGCGCCAGGACTAGCGGTAACAATGAGCAGTTCTTC. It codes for CASSARTSGNNEQFF.